This T cell receptor beta chain was sequenced during a study of molecular identifiers for immune sequencing clone quantification. As previously described, bulk TCR libraries were made using listed TCR primers. A single record per CDR3 protein comes from TCRdb applying MiXCR to the PCR reads. This sample has 8,500 to 11,000 distinct CDR3 sequences, with roughly a sixth found just once. V was trimmed by 1 base and J by 0 bases, leaving 6 bases between them. The CDR3 has 14 residues. The germline V gene has CDR1 SGHKS and CDR2 YYEKEE (reference sequence). This clonotype qualifies as medium-sized. The receptor was derived from a human donor in good health. Some libraries in this study had Jurkat cell RNA spiked in. The sequencing sample was made of naive CD8+ T cells from blood, with Jurkat cell RNA spiked in. The subset here: FACS-sorted CD8+CD4-CCR7+CD45RA+ naive T cells. This chain links TRBV5-5 with TRBJ2-3; D is unresolved. The CDR3 nucleotides read TGTGCCAGCAGCTTGACTGCTAGCACAGATACGCAGTATTTT. Protein product: CASSLTASTDTQYF.